These T cell receptor beta chains were read from a single sample in a study of cytomegalovirus exposure and HLA in healthy donors. Clones were read by immunoSEQ multiplex PCR, and TCRdb kept only the in-frame ones, dropping some. This sample has roughly 120,000 clones, with roughly 90% found just once. The source material was PBMCs. These receptors all come from a woman aged 18-29 years in good health and CMV-seropositive. The CDR3 runs from the conserved cysteine through the conserved F or W. The D gene is left open where the match is weak. Rows may omit the clone size; those that give it use once, few, many or a size class.

D gene: TRBD1; J gene: TRBJ1-3; V gene: TRBV9; clone size: -; CDR3 DNA: TGTGCCAGCAGCGTAGGAGCAGGGGGCTTCTCTGGAAACACCATATATTTT; CDR3 protein: CASSVGAGGFSGNTIYF
D gene: -; J gene: TRBJ1-1; V gene: TRBV6-5; clone size: -; CDR3 DNA: TGTGCCAGCAGTTACAAGTACGGGAACACTGAAGCTTTCTTT; CDR3 protein: CASSYKYGNTEAFF
D gene: -; J gene: TRBJ1-4; V gene: TRBV6-5; clone size: -; CDR3 DNA: TGTGCCAGCAGGAGACACGACAGGACTAATGAAAAACTGTTTTTT; CDR3 protein: CASRRHDRTNEKLFF
D gene: -; J gene: TRBJ2-3; V gene: TRBV19; clone size: -; CDR3 DNA: TGTGCCAGTAGTATGTCAGGGATTGGGGCAGATACGCAGTATTTT; CDR3 protein: CASSMSGIGADTQYF
D gene: TRBD1; J gene: TRBJ1-2; V gene: TRBV30; clone size: -; CDR3 DNA: TGTGCCTGGAGTATAAGGACAGGGTTCGGCTATGGCTACACCTTC; CDR3 protein: CAWSIRTGFGYGYTF
D gene: -; J gene: TRBJ1-2; V gene: TRBV25-1; clone size: -; CDR3 DNA: TGTGCCAGCAGCGACCCGAGCGATGGCTACACCTTC; CDR3 protein: CASSDPSDGYTF
D gene: -; J gene: TRBJ1-2; V gene: TRBV6-5; clone size: once; CDR3 DNA: TGTGCCAGCAGCGACGGGTCAGAGGATGGCTACACCTTC; CDR3 protein: CASSDGSEDGYTF
D gene: TRBD1; J gene: TRBJ1-2; V gene: TRBV7-9; clone size: -; CDR3 DNA: TGTGCCAGCAGCTTACCGACAGGGGGCGTAAATGGCTACACCTTC; CDR3 protein: CASSLPTGGVNGYTF
D gene: -; J gene: TRBJ2-7; V gene: TRBV2; clone size: many; CDR3 DNA: TGTGCCAGCACCCAACTAGAGCAGTACTTC; CDR3 protein: CASTQLEQYF
D gene: TRBD2; J gene: TRBJ2-5; V gene: TRBV7-6; clone size: -; CDR3 DNA: TGTGCCAGCAGCTCTCTGACTAGCGGGAGGGCGGAGACCCAGTACTTC; CDR3 protein: CASSSLTSGRAETQYF
D gene: TRBD1; J gene: TRBJ1-1; V gene: TRBV29-1; clone size: -; CDR3 DNA: TGCAGCGTTCTACAGGGGAGGAACACTGAAGCTTTCTTT; CDR3 protein: CSVLQGRNTEAFF
D gene: -; J gene: TRBJ1-1; V gene: TRBV30; clone size: -; CDR3 DNA: TGTGCCTGGAGTGCCCTTCTCGTGAACACTGAAGCTTTCTTT; CDR3 protein: CAWSALLVNTEAFF
D gene: -; J gene: TRBJ1-2; V gene: TRBV19; clone size: once; CDR3 DNA: TGTGCCAGTAGTCCGGGGTTAGGAGCTGATGGCTACACCTTC; CDR3 protein: CASSPGLGADGYTF
D gene: -; J gene: TRBJ2-2; V gene: TRBV5-5; clone size: -; CDR3 DNA: TGTGCCAGCAGTCCTACTCCAATCCGTAACACCGGGGAGCTGTTTTTT; CDR3 protein: CASSPTPIRNTGELFF
D gene: TRBD1; J gene: TRBJ1-3; V gene: TRBV25-1; clone size: -; CDR3 DNA: TGTGCCAGCACCGAGACAGGGACTGGAAACACCATATATTTT; CDR3 protein: CASTETGTGNTIYF
D gene: TRBD2; J gene: TRBJ2-5; V gene: TRBV4-1; clone size: -; CDR3 DNA: TGCGCCAGCAGCCAAGCCCGAGCGGGGGGGCTTATGGGGAAACAAGAGACCCAGTACTTC; CDR3 protein: CASSQARAGGLMGKQETQYF
D gene: TRBD2; J gene: TRBJ2-1; V gene: TRBV5-1; clone size: -; CDR3 DNA: TGCGCCAGCAGCGCCCGACTAGCGGGAGGGGAGGTCTACAATGAGCAGTTCTTC; CDR3 protein: CASSARLAGGEVYNEQFF
D gene: -; J gene: TRBJ1-1; V gene: TRBV7-2; clone size: -; CDR3 DNA: TGTGCCAGCAGCCCATTCAGGTCTACTGAAGCTTTCTTT; CDR3 protein: CASSPFRSTEAFF
D gene: -; J gene: TRBJ2-5; V gene: TRBV19; clone size: -; CDR3 DNA: TGTGCCAGTATAATTGCCCCCCGGGAGACCCAGTACTTC; CDR3 protein: CASIIAPRETQYF
D gene: -; J gene: TRBJ1-4; V gene: TRBV6-1; clone size: -; CDR3 DNA: TGTGCCACCCACCGGTATGCGGATGAAAAACTGTTTTTT; CDR3 protein: CATHRYADEKLFF
D gene: TRBD1; J gene: TRBJ2-5; V gene: TRBV7-9; clone size: -; CDR3 DNA: TGTGCCAGCAGCTTAGGGACAGGGGGTGTTGCAGAGACCCAGTACTTC; CDR3 protein: CASSLGTGGVAETQYF
D gene: TRBD2; J gene: TRBJ2-1; V gene: TRBV5-6; clone size: -; CDR3 DNA: TGTGCCAGCAGAACTCTAGCGGCCTCCTACAATGAGCAGTTCTTC; CDR3 protein: CASRTLAASYNEQFF
D gene: -; J gene: TRBJ2-6; V gene: TRBV5-1; clone size: -; CDR3 DNA: TGCGCCAGCAGTTTTAATAAGCGCTCTGGGGCCAACGTCCTGACTTTC; CDR3 protein: CASSFNKRSGANVLTF
D gene: TRBD1; J gene: TRBJ2-3; V gene: TRBV7-3; clone size: -; CDR3 DNA: TGTGCCAGCAGCAAGCGACAGGGGGTCACAGATACGCAGTATTTT; CDR3 protein: CASSKRQGVTDTQYF
D gene: TRBD1; J gene: TRBJ2-7; V gene: TRBV5-8; clone size: -; CDR3 DNA: TGTGCCAGCAGCCCGAGGGACAGGCACTCCTACGAGCAGTACTTC; CDR3 protein: CASSPRDRHSYEQYF
D gene: -; J gene: TRBJ1-3; V gene: TRBV6-5; clone size: -; CDR3 DNA: TGTGCCAGCAGCTCCGGAGGAGTTGGTAGAAACACCATATATTTT; CDR3 protein: CASSSGGVGRNTIYF
D gene: TRBD1; J gene: TRBJ2-1; V gene: TRBV5-1; clone size: -; CDR3 DNA: TGCGCCAGCAGCCCGGACCCCCGACAGGGGCACGGGGTTGAGCAGTTCTTC; CDR3 protein: CASSPDPRQGHGVEQFF
D gene: TRBD2; J gene: TRBJ2-7; V gene: TRBV11-3; clone size: once; CDR3 DNA: TGTGCCAGCAGACCCGCGGGAGGGCTTCCCTACGAGCAGTACTTC; CDR3 protein: CASRPAGGLPYEQYF
D gene: TRBD1; J gene: TRBJ2-7; V gene: TRBV27; clone size: -; CDR3 DNA: TGTGCCAGCAGTAGTTTGATGGGGACAGGGTACTACGAGCAGTACTTC; CDR3 protein: CASSSLMGTGYYEQYF
D gene: TRBD2; J gene: TRBJ2-1; V gene: TRBV29-1; clone size: -; CDR3 DNA: TGCAGCGTTGGTGCGGGAGGGACGAAGAATGAGCAGTTCTTC; CDR3 protein: CSVGAGGTKNEQFF
D gene: -; J gene: TRBJ1-1; V gene: TRBV19; clone size: -; CDR3 DNA: TGTGCCAGTAGTATCCCTGGCCACACTGAAGCTTTCTTT; CDR3 protein: CASSIPGHTEAFF
D gene: -; J gene: TRBJ2-3; V gene: TRBV5-6; clone size: -; CDR3 DNA: TGTGCCAGCAGCTTGGTCCCAGACTCTAGCACAGATACGCAGTATTTT; CDR3 protein: CASSLVPDSSTDTQYF
D gene: -; J gene: TRBJ2-1; V gene: TRBV5-4; clone size: -; CDR3 DNA: TGTGCCAGCAGCTTGGGCGGGGGCCCCTGGGATGAGCAGTTCTTC; CDR3 protein: CASSLGGGPWDEQFF
D gene: -; J gene: TRBJ1-1; V gene: TRBV5-4; clone size: -; CDR3 DNA: TGTGCCAGCAGCTTGGGCAACAGGGTTTCTGAAGCTTTCTTT; CDR3 protein: CASSLGNRVSEAFF
D gene: TRBD1; J gene: TRBJ2-7; V gene: TRBV6-5; clone size: -; CDR3 DNA: TGTGCCAGCAGGTGCCGGGACAGGGGGTGCGAGCAGTACTTC; CDR3 protein: CASRCRDRGCEQYF
D gene: -; J gene: TRBJ2-7; V gene: TRBV11-2; clone size: -; CDR3 DNA: TGTGCCAGCAGCCAGTTGCCAAGTTGGAGTTACGAGCAGTACTTC; CDR3 protein: CASSQLPSWSYEQYF
D gene: -; J gene: TRBJ1-2; V gene: TRBV19; clone size: -; CDR3 DNA: TGTGCCAGTCTACCTGACAGGCGCTTTGGAGGCTACACCTTC; CDR3 protein: CASLPDRRFGGYTF
D gene: -; J gene: TRBJ1-5; V gene: TRBV21-1; clone size: -; CDR3 DNA: TGTGCCAGCCGACAGGGGGAAGAGAATCAGCCCCAGCATTTT; CDR3 protein: CASRQGEENQPQHF
D gene: -; J gene: TRBJ1-5; V gene: TRBV19; clone size: -; CDR3 DNA: TGTGCCAGTACCGGGACACCATTACAGCCCCAGCATTTT; CDR3 protein: CASTGTPLQPQHF
D gene: -; J gene: TRBJ1-5; V gene: TRBV27; clone size: once; CDR3 DNA: TGTGCCAGCAGTTTATTACAGGTCAGTCAGCCCCAGCATTTT; CDR3 protein: CASSLLQVSQPQHF
D gene: TRBD1; J gene: TRBJ2-7; V gene: TRBV6-1; clone size: -; CDR3 DNA: TGTGCCAGCAGACAGGGGGAGTCCTACGAGCAGTACTTC; CDR3 protein: CASRQGESYEQYF
D gene: -; J gene: TRBJ1-5; V gene: TRBV30; clone size: -; CDR3 DNA: TGTGCCTGGAGCGAGGGACAAACAGTTAATCAGCCCCAGCATTTT; CDR3 protein: CAWSEGQTVNQPQHF
D gene: -; J gene: TRBJ2-1; V gene: TRBV28; clone size: -; CDR3 DNA: TGTGCCAGCAGTGCACCATTGAGGCCATACAATGAGCAGTTCTTC; CDR3 protein: CASSAPLRPYNEQFF
D gene: -; J gene: TRBJ1-5; V gene: TRBV2; clone size: few; CDR3 DNA: TGTGCCAGCCTTCTACAGGGTGTGGAGCCCCAGCATTTT; CDR3 protein: CASLLQGVEPQHF
D gene: -; J gene: TRBJ1-3; V gene: TRBV19; clone size: -; CDR3 DNA: TGTGCCAGTGGGGGGTCCTATGGAAACACCATATATTTT; CDR3 protein: CASGGSYGNTIYF
D gene: -; J gene: TRBJ1-5; V gene: TRBV6-1; clone size: -; CDR3 DNA: TGTGCCAGCAGCCGACTTAATAGCAATCAGCCCCAGCATTTT; CDR3 protein: CASSRLNSNQPQHF
D gene: -; J gene: TRBJ2-5; V gene: TRBV25-1; clone size: -; CDR3 DNA: TGTGCCAGCAGTCATCCCGGAGTATACTGGCAGTACTTC; CDR3 protein: CASSHPGVYWQYF
D gene: -; J gene: TRBJ2-7; V gene: TRBV18; clone size: -; CDR3 DNA: TGTGCCAGCTCACCACGAGCGGGACAGGAGCCCGAGCAGTACTTC; CDR3 protein: CASSPRAGQEPEQYF
D gene: -; J gene: TRBJ1-1; V gene: TRBV15; clone size: -; CDR3 DNA: TGTGCCACCAGCAGAGATCGGGAAGGGAACACTGAAGCTTTCTTT; CDR3 protein: CATSRDREGNTEAFF
D gene: TRBD1; J gene: TRBJ1-3; V gene: TRBV13; clone size: -; CDR3 DNA: TGTGCCAGCAGCCCCCGCAGGACAGGGCCTGGAAACACCATATATTTT; CDR3 protein: CASSPRRTGPGNTIYF
D gene: TRBD1; J gene: TRBJ2-3; V gene: TRBV4-1; clone size: -; CDR3 DNA: TGCGCCAGCAGCCATACCCTAGCAGGGGGCGCAGATACGCAGTATTTT; CDR3 protein: CASSHTLAGGADTQYF
D gene: TRBD1; J gene: TRBJ1-4; V gene: TRBV19; clone size: -; CDR3 DNA: TGTGCCAGTAGGGCACAGGGGAAACTGTTTTTT; CDR3 protein: CASRAQGKLFF